Shown below are 7 T cell receptor beta chains from a single sample sequenced in a study of human T cells and chemical hapten exposure. Time point here: patch test 2, 6 weeks after DPC sensitization. As for treatment: therapeutic diphenylcyclopropenone sensitization with weekly scalp DPC. TCRdb independently ran MiXCR on the RACE reads; one entry per CDR3 protein. Of roughly 380,000 distinct CDR3 sequences listed, more than 5% are singletons. The sequences come from whole blood, collected in connection with sensitization to the hapten diphenylcyclopropenone (DPC). The receptor set was obtained from a woman aged 18-30 years with alopecia areata. Some clones in this sample may be carry-over from other donors' samples.

This clonotype was recorded at least ten times. The V and J genes are TRBV6-2 or TRBV6-3 and TRBJ1-2; D gene uncertain. The CDR3 is made up of 13 amino acids. Trimming removed 2 bases at V and 2 bases at J, with 6 bases between. Germline assignment: CDR1 MNHEY and CDR2 SVGEGT. CDR3: CASSYDTNYGYTF. The CDR3 DNA is TGTGCCAGCAGTTACGACACCAACTATGGCTACACCTTC.

This clonotype was seen a few times. The chain joins TRBV9 to TRBJ1-6; a weak D match, TRBD1 (5 bases). The CDR3 is 15 residues long. V was shortened by 5 bases and J by 7 bases, with 16 bases between the two germline ends. Germline loops: CDR1 SGDLS, CDR2 YYNGEE. DNA for the CDR3: TGTGCCAGCAGTGGTACGGGCAGGGAGAATTCACCCCTCCACTTT. Translating gives CASSGTGRENSPLHF.

The sample holds many counts of this clonotype. The rearrangement uses TRBV6-2 or TRBV6-3 and TRBJ2-4; 12 bases line up with TRBD2. The germline V gene encodes CDR1 MNHEY and CDR2 SVGEGT. The trim removed 5 bases at V and 1 base at J, leaving 9 bases unmatched. The CDR3 loop spans 18 amino acids. Here the CDR3 reads CASSPLLGLAGAKNIQYF. The CDR3 DNA is TGTGCCAGCAGTCCTCTTCTCGGACTAGCGGGGGCCAAAAACATTCAGTACTTC.

V gene TRBV7-2 combines with J gene TRBJ2-2, with 9 bases aligning to TRBD1. CDR1 and CDR2 (germline): SGHTA, FQGNSA. Germline trimming cut 4 bases from V and 3 bases from J; bases unmatched to any gene: 6. There are 16 residues in the CDR3. This CDR3 is CASSWAGTGYTGELFF. CDR3 DNA: TGTGCCAGCAGCTGGGCTGGGACAGGGTACACCGGGGAGCTGTTTTTT.

This clonotype was recorded a few times. The chain carries TRBV15 and TRBJ2-3; 8 bases match TRBD1. Germline lookup yields CDR1 LNHNV and CDR2 YYDKDF (reference sequence). The CDR3 is 14 residues long. V trimming: 3 bases; J trimming: 1 base; junction bases outside the gene matches: 0. This chain's CDR3 is CATSRDRGTDTQYF. The CDR3 DNA follows: TGTGCCACCAGCAGGGACAGGGGCACAGATACGCAGTATTTT.

CDR3 DNA sequence: TGCGCCAGCAGCCAAGAACTAGCGGAAAACACCGGGGAGCTGTTTTTT. Its protein product is CASSQELAENTGELFF. V usage is TRBV4-3 and J usage is TRBJ2-2; 8 nucleotides match TRBD2. CDR3 length: 16 residues. V gave up 0 bases and J gave up 2 bases; unmatched junction bases: 2. Per the germline V gene, CDR1 is LGHNA and CDR2 is YSLEER.

This clonotype has a handful of counts. The chain is built from TRBV11-3 and TRBJ2-7, with D hard to call. CDR3 length equals 15 residues. From germline, CDR1 is SGHNT and CDR2 YENEEA. V dropped 2 bases and J dropped 6 bases, with 17 bases sitting between them. The CDR3 spells CASSLKSDPSSEQYF. DNA for the CDR3: TGTGCCAGCAGCTTAAAGTCGGACCCATCGAGCGAGCAGTACTTC.